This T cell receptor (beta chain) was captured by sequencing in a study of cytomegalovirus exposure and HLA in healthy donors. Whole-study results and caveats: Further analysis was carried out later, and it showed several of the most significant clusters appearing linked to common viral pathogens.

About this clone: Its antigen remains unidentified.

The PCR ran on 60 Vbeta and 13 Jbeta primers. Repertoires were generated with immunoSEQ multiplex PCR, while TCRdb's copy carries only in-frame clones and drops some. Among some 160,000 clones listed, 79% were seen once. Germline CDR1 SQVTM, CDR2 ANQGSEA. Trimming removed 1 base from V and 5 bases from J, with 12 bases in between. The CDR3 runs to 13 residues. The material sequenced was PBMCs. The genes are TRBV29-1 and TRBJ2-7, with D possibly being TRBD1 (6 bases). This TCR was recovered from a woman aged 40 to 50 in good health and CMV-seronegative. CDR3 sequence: CSVEVAQGHEQYF. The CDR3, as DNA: TGCAGCGTTGAAGTTGCACAGGGTCACGAGCAGTACTTC.